A single sample is the source of the 7 T cell receptor beta chains below, sequenced in a study of monozygotic twins with inflammatory bowel disease. TCRdb reanalyzed the 5' RACE reads and collapses them to one entry per CDR3 protein, without DNA. The sample spans approximately 400,000 distinct CDR3 sequences; the ten largest clones claim around 2.3%. Sequencing input: blood. The receptors shown here come from a human donor with ulcerative colitis or Crohn's disease, or a healthy co-twin of an affected twin (not recorded which).

V is TRBV10-3 and J is TRBJ2-3; TCRdb reports TRBD1, a call that lacks DNA to check it against. The CDR3 totals 16 residues. Germline CDR1 and CDR2: ENHRY and SYGVKD. CDR3 loop: CAIRRGPADSTDTQYF.

V usage is TRBV6-1 and J usage is TRBJ2-1; lacking DNA, the TRBD2 call made by TCRdb goes unchecked. The V gene's germline CDR1 is MNHNS and CDR2 SASEGT. This CDR3 has 15 amino acids. This CDR3 is CASLIAGLAYNEQFF.

The J gene is TRBJ1-3, the V gene TRBV14. The CDR3 is 16 residues long. Germline V gives CDR1 SGHDN, CDR2 FVKESK. The CDR3 is CASSQDWSLSGNTIYF.

V usage is TRBV20-1 and J usage is TRBJ2-7; TCRdb gives TRBD2 as the D gene, but with no DNA this cannot be confirmed. Germline lookup yields CDR1 DFQATT and CDR2 SNEGSKA (reference sequence). The CDR3 has 14 amino acids. CDR3: CSGKFSSSSYEQYF.

CDR3 region: CASSRDGKAFF. This chain links TRBV25-1 with TRBJ1-1; there is no DNA to check the TCRdb D call of TRBD1. The CDR3 consists of 11 residues. Germline V gene sequence: CDR1 MGHDK, CDR2 SYGVNS.

The chain carries TRBV7-3 and TRBJ1-1; TCRdb lists TRBD1, though no DNA is available to test this call. The CDR3 is 13 amino acids. Germline V CDR1 and CDR2: SGHTA, FQGTGA. Here the CDR3 reads CASKGQTFTEAFF. The full variable domain, rest sourced from reference TRBV7-3 and TRBJ1-1, is GAGVSQTPSNKVTEKGKYVELRCDPISGHTALYWYRQSLGQGPEFLIYFQGTGAADDSGLPNDRFFAVRPEGSVSTLKIQRTERGDSAVYLCASKGQTFTEAFFGQGTRLTVV.

The rearrangement links TRBV7-2 to TRBJ2-1; the D call of TRBD1 rests on TCRdb alone, since no DNA is present to check it. CDR1 and CDR2 (germline): SGHTA, FQGNSA. The CDR3 has 15 residues. The CDR3 spells CASSIQGAGGNEQFF.